This is a list of T cell receptor beta chains from one sample in a study of identical twins. TCRdb itself ran the 5' RACE reads through MiXCR, one entry per CDR3 protein. This sample yields roughly 230,000 distinct CDR3 sequences, of which approximately 8.3% are seen a single time; 2.5% to 3.5% belongs to the top ten. The same specimen was also included in a second study, on yellow fever vaccine responses in identical twins.

Sequencing input: CD8+ T cells sorted from blood. The receptors originated from a young woman in good health. The CDR3 runs from the conserved cysteine through the conserved F or W. D genes are given only for firm matches. Expanded clones are given a class, and other clones once, few, many or no size at all.

TRBJ2-7	TRBD1	TRBV29-1	NA	TGCAGCGTTGAAGGGGACAGGTTCTACGAGCAGTACTTC	CSVEGDRFYEQYF
TRBJ2-5	TRBD1	TRBV2	many	TGTGCCAGCAGTGATCAGGGGGCCCAAGAGACCCAGTACTTC	CASSDQGAQETQYF
TRBJ2-7	TRBD2	TRBV4-2	few	TGTGCCAGCAGCCGCACCTTACTAGCGGGAGGGGAAGAGCAGTACTTC	CASSRTLLAGGEEQYF
TRBJ2-1	NA	TRBV7-9	many	TGTGCCAGCAGCCAGACAGGCAATGAGCAGTTCTTC	CASSQTGNEQFF
TRBJ1-5	NA	TRBV7-6	many	TGTGCCAGCAGCTTAAGGGGTTTGGATCAGCCCCAGCATTTT	CASSLRGLDQPQHF
TRBJ1-1	TRBD1	TRBV3-1	many	TGTGCCAGCAGCCAAGAGAGGGGGCCAAACCCTGAAGCTTTCTTT	CASSQERGPNPEAFF
TRBJ2-5	NA	TRBV9	NA	TGTGCCAGCAGCCCTAGGGGGTCGGGCAGACAGGAGACCCAGTACTTC	CASSPRGSGRQETQYF
TRBJ2-1	NA	TRBV12-3/TRBV12-4	many	TGTGCCAGCAGTTCCTCTGGGGGGGAGCAGTTCTTC	CASSSSGGEQFF
TRBJ1-1	TRBD1	TRBV27	few	TGTGCCAGCAGTTCAGGGGGGATAAACACTGAAGCTTTCTTT	CASSSGGINTEAFF
TRBJ2-2	NA	TRBV7-9	many	TGTGCCCTACGGGAGGGGGCCGAGAACACCGGGGAGCTGTTTTTT	CALREGAENTGELFF
TRBJ2-3	NA	TRBV2	NA	TGTGCCAGCAGTGATTGGACAGCGACCACAGATACGCAGTATTTT	CASSDWTATTDTQYF
TRBJ1-6	NA	TRBV15	few	TGTGCCACCAGCAGAGGAACAGGATCACCCCTCCACTTT	CATSRGTGSPLHF
TRBJ2-7	NA	TRBV7-9	few	TGTGCCAGCAGCACCGGCCCTGGGGGGGCGCTCGACGAGCAGTACTTC	CASSTGPGGALDEQYF
TRBJ2-1	NA	TRBV2	few	TGTGCCAGCAGGCCCCCGATTCGGGATTTCTCCCACGGAGTGCGTGAGCAGTTCTTC	CASRPPIRDFSHGVREQFF
TRBJ2-1	NA	TRBV11-2	NA	TGTGCCAGCCAACTTGGGAGGTCTGATGGCAATGAGCAGTTCTTC	CASQLGRSDGNEQFF
TRBJ2-4	NA	TRBV5-1	NA	TGCGCCAGCAGCTGGGACGTCGCCCAGATTCAGTACTTC	CASSWDVAQIQYF
TRBJ1-5	NA	TRBV19	few	TGTGCCAGTAGTATGGCTCAGGGAAATCAGCCCCAGCATTTT	CASSMAQGNQPQHF
TRBJ2-3	NA	TRBV15	few	TGTGCCACCAGCAGAGAAGGGGTGGGGACAGATACGCAGTATTTT	CATSREGVGTDTQYF
TRBJ2-7	NA	TRBV7-2	many	TGTGCCAGCAGCTTAGCTCCCGTTTGGAGGGGCGGGTACTCCTACGAGCAGTACTTC	CASSLAPVWRGGYSYEQYF
TRBJ2-5	NA	TRBV7-6	few	TGTGCCAGCAGCTTAGGTTGGACAGATGTTGCTTTGGAGACCCAGTACTTC	CASSLGWTDVALETQYF
TRBJ2-7	NA	TRBV29-1	few	TGCAGCGTTGAAGGCCCTGAGGTTGGGTACGAGCAGTACTTC	CSVEGPEVGYEQYF
TRBJ1-1	NA	TRBV7-3	few	TGTGCCAGCAGCTTAAAAGGGTTCGACACTGAAGCTTTCTTT	CASSLKGFDTEAFF
TRBJ2-3	NA	TRBV14	NA	TGTGCCAGCAGCCTTCGACAGTCCAAGCGGGATACGCAGTATTTT	CASSLRQSKRDTQYF
TRBJ2-1	TRBD1	TRBV7-9	NA	TGTGCCAGCAGCGCCGTGGACAGGGATGAGCAGTTCTTC	CASSAVDRDEQFF
TRBJ2-2	TRBD1	TRBV7-7	NA	TGTGCTAGCAGCTTACTGGGGGGACAGGGCACCGGGGAGCTGTTTTTT	CASSLLGGQGTGELFF
TRBJ1-5	NA	TRBV20-1	NA	TGCAGTGCTAGAGAAATGGCGAAGGGGTCGGCCCAGCCCCAGCATTTT	CSAREMAKGSAQPQHF
TRBJ2-1	TRBD2	TRBV20-1	NA	TGCAGTGCTAGAGACCTACGGGACTACTCCTACAATGAGCAGTTCTTC	CSARDLRDYSYNEQFF
TRBJ1-1	NA	TRBV19	few	TGTGCCAGTAGTATGGGAGGCACTGAAGCTTTCTTT	CASSMGGTEAFF
TRBJ2-5	NA	TRBV29-1	few	TGCAGCGTTGAAGAATGGGGGCGAGAGGGGACCCAGTACTTC	CSVEEWGREGTQYF
TRBJ1-1	TRBD1	TRBV27	many	TGTGCCAGCAACGATCAGGGGGCATCTCGAGCTTTCTTT	CASNDQGASRAFF
TRBJ2-7	TRBD1	TRBV5-1	few	TGCGCCAGCAGCTCCTACCGGACAGGGCCCCACGAGCAGTACTTC	CASSSYRTGPHEQYF
TRBJ2-1	TRBD2	TRBV4-3	many	TGCGCCAGCAGCCTCACTAGCGGGGGGAGCTCCTACAATGAGCAGTTCTTC	CASSLTSGGSSYNEQFF
TRBJ2-3	TRBD1	TRBV7-9	few	TGTGCCAGCAGCGACCGGGACAGGGGCCCAGATACGCAGTATTTT	CASSDRDRGPDTQYF
TRBJ1-2	NA	TRBV13	NA	TGTGCCAGCAGCTTGGGTTTGGGGGGAGATGGCTACACCTTC	CASSLGLGGDGYTF
TRBJ2-1	NA	TRBV4-1	many	TGCGCCAGCAGCCAAGAGGGTAATCTAGCGATGGCCCGAGAGCAGTTCTTC	CASSQEGNLAMAREQFF
TRBJ2-1	TRBD2	TRBV5-1	many	TGCGCCAGCAGCTTGCTGACTAGCGGCTACAATGAGCAGTTCTTC	CASSLLTSGYNEQFF
TRBJ2-7	TRBD1	TRBV19	NA	TGTGCCAGTAGTCCGACAGGGCTAAGCTCCTACGAGCAGTACTTC	CASSPTGLSSYEQYF
TRBJ2-1	TRBD2	TRBV12-3/TRBV12-4	few	TGTGCCAGCAGTTCTACTAGCGGGGACTCCTACAATGAGCAGTTCTTC	CASSSTSGDSYNEQFF